This T cell receptor beta chain was captured in a study of blood T cell repertoires in COVID-19. Study-level background: Sites across the United States, Italy and Spain contributed samples from acute and convalescent COVID-19. T cells, B-cell-depleted T cells, or PBMCs provided the cDNA or gDNA that served as material.

Produced via immunoSEQ multiplex PCR; TCRdb's table is partial and in-frame only. The repertoire consists of around 30,000 clones, with approximately 80% occurring once and the leading ten covering under 45%. The origin of this receptor is a woman older than 75 with acute or convalescent COVID-19. Sequenced sample: peripheral blood.

CDR3 sequence (DNA): TGTGCCAGTACCGACTTCGCGGGGGGAAGCTTCTCAAGGAGGACTGAAGCTTTCTTT. It encodes CASTDFAGGSFSRRTEAFF. The rearrangement joins TRBV19 to TRBJ1-1; D perhaps matches TRBD1 (5 bases). The germline V gene encodes CDR1 LNHDA and CDR2 SQIVND (reference sequence). With 7 bases removed from V and 5 bases from J, the gap between germline ends came to 32 bases. CDR3 length equals 19 residues.